This T cell receptor beta chain comes out of a study of Ad26.COV2.S vaccination and SARS-CoV-2 variants. The CDR3 is made up of 14 amino acids. V was cut by 6 bases and J by 4 bases, with 15 bases left in between. Germline V gives CDR1 SGHAT, CDR2 FQNNGV. Treatment meaning: some 20 received Ad26.COV2.S at low or high dose, single or two shots; 5 received placebo; per-sample allocation not given. Sampling took place 63 days after the first vaccine or placebo injection. The shot given was an Ad26 vector that makes Wuhan-strain SARS-CoV-2 spike. Profiled with immunoSEQ multiplex PCR; TCRdb holds only in-frame clones, not every one. The table has 300,000 to 400,000 clones, roughly 88% seen once.

This clonotype originated in a person between 18 and 59 years old who received the Ad26.COV2.S COVID-19 vaccine or a placebo. The genes are TRBV11-2 and TRBJ1-1; weak D call: TRBD1 (6 bases). Source: peripheral blood, taken in a trial of Ad26.COV2.S vaccine versus placebo. The CDR3 region is CASRRGGLGTEAFF. The CDR3 DNA reads TGTGCCAGCAGAAGGGGGGGGCTGGGCACTGAAGCTTTCTTT.